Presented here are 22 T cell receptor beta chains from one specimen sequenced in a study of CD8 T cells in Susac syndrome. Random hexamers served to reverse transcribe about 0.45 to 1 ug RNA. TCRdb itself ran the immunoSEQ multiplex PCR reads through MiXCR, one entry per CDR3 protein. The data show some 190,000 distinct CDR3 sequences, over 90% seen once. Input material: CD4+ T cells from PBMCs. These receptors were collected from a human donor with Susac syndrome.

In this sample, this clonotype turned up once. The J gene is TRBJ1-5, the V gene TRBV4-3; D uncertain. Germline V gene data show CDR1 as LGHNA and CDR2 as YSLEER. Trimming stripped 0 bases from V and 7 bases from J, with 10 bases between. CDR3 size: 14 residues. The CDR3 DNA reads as TGCGCCAGCAGCCAAGATGCGGGCTGGCAGCCCCAGCATTTT. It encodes CASSQDAGWQPQHF.

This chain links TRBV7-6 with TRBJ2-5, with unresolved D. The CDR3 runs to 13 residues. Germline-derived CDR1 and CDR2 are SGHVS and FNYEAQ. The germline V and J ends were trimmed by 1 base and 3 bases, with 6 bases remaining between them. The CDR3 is CASSLGQEETQYF. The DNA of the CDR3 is TGTGCCAGCAGCTTAGGGCAAGAAGAGACCCAGTACTTC.

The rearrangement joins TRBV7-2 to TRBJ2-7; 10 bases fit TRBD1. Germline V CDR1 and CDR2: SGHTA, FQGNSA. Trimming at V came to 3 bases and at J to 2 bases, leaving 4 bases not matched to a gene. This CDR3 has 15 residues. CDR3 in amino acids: CASSFPGTGAYEQYF. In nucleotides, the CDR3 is TGTGCCAGCAGCTTCCCCGGGACAGGGGCCTACGAGCAGTACTTC.

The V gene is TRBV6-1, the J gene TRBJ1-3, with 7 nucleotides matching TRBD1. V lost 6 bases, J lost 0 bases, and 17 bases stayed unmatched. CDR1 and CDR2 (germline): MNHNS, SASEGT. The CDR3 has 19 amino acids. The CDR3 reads CASRAVVRGLFTSGNTIYF. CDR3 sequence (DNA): TGTGCCAGCAGAGCCGTAGTCAGGGGGTTATTCACCTCTGGAAACACCATATATTTT.

CDR3 nucleotide sequence: TGTGCCAGCAGCCAAGATCGGGGGGGAAATCAGCCCCAGCATTTT. It codes for CASSQDRGGNQPQHF. The V call is TRBV3-1, the J call TRBJ1-5, with D perhaps matching TRBD1 (5 bases). The germline V and J ends were trimmed by 0 bases and 4 bases, with 10 bases remaining between them. CDR1 LGHDT and CDR2 YNNKEL come from the germline V gene (reference sequence). This CDR3 contains 15 residues.

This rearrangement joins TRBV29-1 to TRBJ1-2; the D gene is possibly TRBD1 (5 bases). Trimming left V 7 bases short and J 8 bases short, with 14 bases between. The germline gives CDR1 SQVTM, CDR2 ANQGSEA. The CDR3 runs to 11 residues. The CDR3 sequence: CSAEAGEGYTF. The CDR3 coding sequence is TGCAGCGCCGAGGCGGGGGAAGGCTACACCTTC.

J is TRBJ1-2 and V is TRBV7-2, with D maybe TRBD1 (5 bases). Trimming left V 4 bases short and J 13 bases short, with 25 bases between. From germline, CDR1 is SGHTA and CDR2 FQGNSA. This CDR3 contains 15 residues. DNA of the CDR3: TGTGCCAGCAGCTCCGGAGGGGCCGACCAGACCTTATCCACCTTC. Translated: CASSSGGADQTLSTF.

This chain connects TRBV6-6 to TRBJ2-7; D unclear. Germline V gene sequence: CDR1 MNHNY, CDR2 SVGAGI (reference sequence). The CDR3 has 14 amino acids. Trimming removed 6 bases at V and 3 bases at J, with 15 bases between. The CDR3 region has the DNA TGTGCCAGCAGGACGACAAAAGCTCTCTACGAGCAGTACTTC. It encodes CASRTTKALYEQYF.

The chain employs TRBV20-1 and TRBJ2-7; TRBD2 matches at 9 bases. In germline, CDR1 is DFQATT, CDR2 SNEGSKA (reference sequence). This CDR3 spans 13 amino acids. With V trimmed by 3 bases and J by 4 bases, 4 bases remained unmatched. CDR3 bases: TGCAGTGCTAGTGCTGGACTAGCGTACGAGCAGTACTTC. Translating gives CSASAGLAYEQYF.

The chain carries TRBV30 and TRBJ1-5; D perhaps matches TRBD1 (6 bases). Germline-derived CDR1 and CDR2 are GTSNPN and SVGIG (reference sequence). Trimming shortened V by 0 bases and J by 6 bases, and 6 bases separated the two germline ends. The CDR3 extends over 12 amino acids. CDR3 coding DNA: TGTGCCTGGAGTGTACAGGGTCAGCCCCAGCATTTT. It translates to CAWSVQGQPQHF.

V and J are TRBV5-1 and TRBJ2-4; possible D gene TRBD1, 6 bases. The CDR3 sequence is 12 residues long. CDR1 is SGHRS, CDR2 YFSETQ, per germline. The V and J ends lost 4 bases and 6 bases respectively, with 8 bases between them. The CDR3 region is CASSTDRNIQYF. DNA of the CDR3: TGCGCCAGCAGCACGGACAGAAACATTCAGTACTTC.

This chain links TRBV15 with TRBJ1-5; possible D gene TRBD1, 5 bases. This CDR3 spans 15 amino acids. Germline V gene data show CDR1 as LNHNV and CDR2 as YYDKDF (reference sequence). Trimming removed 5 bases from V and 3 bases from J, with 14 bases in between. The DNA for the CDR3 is TGTGCCACCAGCGGGGCTGGACACGACAATCAGCCCCAGCATTTT. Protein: CATSGAGHDNQPQHF.

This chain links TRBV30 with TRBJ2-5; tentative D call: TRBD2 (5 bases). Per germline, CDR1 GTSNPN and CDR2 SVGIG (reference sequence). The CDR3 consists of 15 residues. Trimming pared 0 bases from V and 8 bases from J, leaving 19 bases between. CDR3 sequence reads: CAWSVNNQPGGTQYF. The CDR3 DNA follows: TGTGCCTGGAGTGTAAACAACCAGCCAGGAGGAACCCAGTACTTC. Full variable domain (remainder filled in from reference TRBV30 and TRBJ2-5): SQTIHQWPATLVQPVGSPLSLECTVEGTSNPNLYWYRQAAGRGLQLLFYSVGIGQISSEVPQNLSASRPQDRQFILSSKKLLLSDSGFYLCAWSVNNQPGGTQYFGPGTRLLVL.

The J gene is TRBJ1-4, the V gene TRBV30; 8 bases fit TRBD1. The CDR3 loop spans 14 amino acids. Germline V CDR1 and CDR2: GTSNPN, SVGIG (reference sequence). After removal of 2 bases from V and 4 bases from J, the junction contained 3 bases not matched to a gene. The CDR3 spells CAWSRQGLNEKLFF. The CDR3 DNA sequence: TGTGCCTGGAGTCGACAGGGGCTTAATGAAAAACTGTTTTTT.

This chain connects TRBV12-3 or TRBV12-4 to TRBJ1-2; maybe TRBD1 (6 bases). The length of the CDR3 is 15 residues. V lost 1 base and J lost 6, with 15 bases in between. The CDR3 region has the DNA TGTGCCAGCAGTTTAGGAGGGACACCCAACGATGGCTACACCTTC. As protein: CASSLGGTPNDGYTF.

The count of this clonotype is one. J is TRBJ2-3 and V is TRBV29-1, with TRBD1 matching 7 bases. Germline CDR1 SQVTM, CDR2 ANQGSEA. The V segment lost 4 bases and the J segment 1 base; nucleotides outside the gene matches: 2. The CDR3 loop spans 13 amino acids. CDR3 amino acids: CSVGGGGTDTQYF. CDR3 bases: TGCAGCGTTGGAGGGGGCGGCACAGATACGCAGTATTTT.

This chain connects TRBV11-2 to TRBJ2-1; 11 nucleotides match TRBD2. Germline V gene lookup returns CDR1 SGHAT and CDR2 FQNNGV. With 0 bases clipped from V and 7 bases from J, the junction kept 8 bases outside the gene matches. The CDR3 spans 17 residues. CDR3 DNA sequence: TGTGCCAGCAGCTTAGATAAGAGAACTAGCGGGGGAAATGAGCAGTTCTTC. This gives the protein CASSLDKRTSGGNEQFF.

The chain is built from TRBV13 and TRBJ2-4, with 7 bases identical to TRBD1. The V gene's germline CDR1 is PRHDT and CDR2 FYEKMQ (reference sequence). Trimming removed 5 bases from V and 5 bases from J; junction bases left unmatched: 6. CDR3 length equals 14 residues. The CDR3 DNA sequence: TGTGCCAGCAGCATACCGGGACAGCAAAACATTCAGTACTTC. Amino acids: CASSIPGQQNIQYF.

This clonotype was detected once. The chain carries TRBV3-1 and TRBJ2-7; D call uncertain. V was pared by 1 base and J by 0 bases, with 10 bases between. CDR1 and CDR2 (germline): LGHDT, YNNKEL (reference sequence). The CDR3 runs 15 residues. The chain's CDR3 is CASSQAPGSSYEQYF. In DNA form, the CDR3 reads TGTGCCAGCAGCCAAGCCCCGGGCAGCTCCTACGAGCAGTACTTC.

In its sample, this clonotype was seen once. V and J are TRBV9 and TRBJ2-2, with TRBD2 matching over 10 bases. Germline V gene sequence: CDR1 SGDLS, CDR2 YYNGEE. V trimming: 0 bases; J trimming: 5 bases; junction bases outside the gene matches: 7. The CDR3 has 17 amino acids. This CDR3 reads CASSVGAGGPRTGELFF. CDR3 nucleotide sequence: TGTGCCAGCAGCGTAGGAGCGGGGGGGCCCCGTACCGGGGAGCTGTTTTTT.

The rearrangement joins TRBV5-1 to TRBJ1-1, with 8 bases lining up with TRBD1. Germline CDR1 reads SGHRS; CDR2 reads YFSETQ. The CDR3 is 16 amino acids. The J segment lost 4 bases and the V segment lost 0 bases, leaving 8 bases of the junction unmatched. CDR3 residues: CASSLGTGSLGTEAFF. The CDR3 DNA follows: TGCGCCAGCAGCTTGGGGACAGGGTCCTTGGGCACTGAAGCTTTCTTT.

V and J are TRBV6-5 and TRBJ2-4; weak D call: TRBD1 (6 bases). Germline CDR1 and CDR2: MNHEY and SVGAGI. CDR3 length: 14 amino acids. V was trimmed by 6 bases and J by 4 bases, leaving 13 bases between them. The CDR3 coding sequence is TGTGCCAGCAGGGAAAGGGACAAAAAAAACATTCAGTACTTC. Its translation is CASRERDKKNIQYF.